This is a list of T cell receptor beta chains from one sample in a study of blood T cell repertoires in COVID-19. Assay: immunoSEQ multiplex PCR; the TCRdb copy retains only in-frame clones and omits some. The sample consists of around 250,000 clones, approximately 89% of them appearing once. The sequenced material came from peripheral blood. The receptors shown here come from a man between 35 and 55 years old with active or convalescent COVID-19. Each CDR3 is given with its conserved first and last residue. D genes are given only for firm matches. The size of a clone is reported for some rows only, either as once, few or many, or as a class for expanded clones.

CDR3aa: CASSFLGPDREQYF
CDR3nt: TGTGCCAGCAGTTTTTTGGGCCCAGACCGCGAGCAGTACTTC
abundance: .
v_gene: TRBV27
d_gene: .
j_gene: TRBJ2-7

CDR3aa: CASSPVPGQGEGTGANVLTF
CDR3nt: TGCGCCAGCAGCCCAGTCCCGGGACAGGGAGAGGGGACAGGGGCCAACGTCCTGACTTTC
abundance: .
v_gene: TRBV4-1
d_gene: TRBD1
j_gene: TRBJ2-6

CDR3aa: CASSLVKGPRFNEQYF
CDR3nt: TGTGCCAGCAGCTTAGTTAAGGGGCCAAGGTTTAACGAGCAGTACTTC
abundance: .
v_gene: TRBV7-9
d_gene: .
j_gene: TRBJ2-7

CDR3aa: CASSLDREGNTIYF
CDR3nt: TGTGCCAGCAGCTTGGACAGGGAAGGAAACACCATATATTTT
abundance: .
v_gene: TRBV11-2
d_gene: TRBD1
j_gene: TRBJ1-3

CDR3aa: CASSLDRLVPEQYF
CDR3nt: TGTGCCAGCAGCCTTGACAGGTTGGTCCCCGAGCAGTACTTC
abundance: few
v_gene: TRBV6-6
d_gene: .
j_gene: TRBJ2-7

CDR3aa: CASSVGSGGLDTQYF
CDR3nt: TGTGCCAGCAGCGTGGGTAGCGGGGGGTTAGATACGCAGTATTTT
abundance: .
v_gene: TRBV9
d_gene: TRBD2
j_gene: TRBJ2-3

CDR3aa: CASSKGDSSSASTDTQYF
CDR3nt: TGTGCCAGCAGTAAAGGGGACAGTTCGTCGGCTAGCACAGATACGCAGTATTTT
abundance: .
v_gene: TRBV6-1
d_gene: TRBD1
j_gene: TRBJ2-3

CDR3aa: CASSLALGLGDTQYF
CDR3nt: TGTGCCAGCAGCTTAGCCCTAGGACTAGGCGATACGCAGTATTTT
abundance: .
v_gene: TRBV7-2
d_gene: TRBD2
j_gene: TRBJ2-3

CDR3aa: CASSPNREKQYF
CDR3nt: TGTGCCAGCAGCCCCAACAGGGAAAAGCAGTACTTC
abundance: .
v_gene: TRBV3-1/TRBV3-2
d_gene: .
j_gene: TRBJ2-7

CDR3aa: CSVQQGTRFF
CDR3nt: TGCAGCGTTCAACAGGGGACACGGTTCTTC
abundance: .
v_gene: TRBV29-1
d_gene: TRBD1
j_gene: TRBJ2-1

CDR3aa: CASSLVRDVIDIQYF
CDR3nt: TGTGCCAGCAGCTTGGTGAGGGATGTAATTGACATTCAGTACTTC
abundance: .
v_gene: TRBV5-6
d_gene: .
j_gene: TRBJ2-4

CDR3aa: CASSTGQMNTEAFF
CDR3nt: TGTGCCAGTAGTACAGGACAGATGAACACTGAAGCTTTCTTT
abundance: .
v_gene: TRBV19
d_gene: .
j_gene: TRBJ1-1

CDR3aa: CASSLDQVLPEQYF
CDR3nt: TGTGCCAGCAGCTTAGATCAGGTCCTCCCCGAGCAGTACTTC
abundance: .
v_gene: TRBV11-2
d_gene: .
j_gene: TRBJ2-7

CDR3aa: CASSPRDSPNGEKLFF
CDR3nt: TGTGCCAGCTCACCAAGGGACAGCCCTAATGGTGAAAAACTGTTTTTT
abundance: .
v_gene: TRBV18
d_gene: TRBD1
j_gene: TRBJ1-4

CDR3aa: CASSQDVVELAGGPYNEQFF
CDR3nt: TGTGCCAGCAGCCAAGATGTAGTCGAACTAGCGGGAGGGCCGTACAATGAGCAGTTCTTC
abundance: .
v_gene: TRBV14
d_gene: TRBD2
j_gene: TRBJ2-1

CDR3aa: CASSRTGDRVNTGELFF
CDR3nt: TGTGCCAGCAGCCGCACTGGGGACAGGGTGAACACCGGGGAGCTGTTTTTT
abundance: .
v_gene: TRBV5-5
d_gene: TRBD1
j_gene: TRBJ2-2